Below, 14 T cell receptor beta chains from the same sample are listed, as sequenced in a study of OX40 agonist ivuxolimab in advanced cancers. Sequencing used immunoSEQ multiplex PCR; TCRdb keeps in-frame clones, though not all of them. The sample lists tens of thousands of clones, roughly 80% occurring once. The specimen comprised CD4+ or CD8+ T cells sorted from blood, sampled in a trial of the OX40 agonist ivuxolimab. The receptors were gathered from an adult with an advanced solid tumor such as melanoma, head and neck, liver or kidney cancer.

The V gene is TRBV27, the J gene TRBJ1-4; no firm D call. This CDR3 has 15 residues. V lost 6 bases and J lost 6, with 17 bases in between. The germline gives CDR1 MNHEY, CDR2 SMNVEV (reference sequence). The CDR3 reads CASSHSSGRDEKLFF. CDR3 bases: TGTGCCAGCAGCCACTCTTCGGGGAGGGATGAAAAACTGTTTTTT. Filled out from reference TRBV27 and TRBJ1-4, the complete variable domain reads EAQVTQNPRYLITVTGKKLTVTCSQNMNHEYMSWYRQDPGLGLRQIYYSMNVEVTDKGDVPEGYKVSRKEKRNFPLILESPSPNQTSLYFCASSHSSGRDEKLFFGSGTQLSVL.

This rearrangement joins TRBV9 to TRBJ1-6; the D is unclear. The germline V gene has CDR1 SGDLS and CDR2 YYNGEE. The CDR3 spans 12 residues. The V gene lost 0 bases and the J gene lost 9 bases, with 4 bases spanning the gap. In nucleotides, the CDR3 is TGTGCCAGCAGCGTAGGGACTTCACCCCTCCACTTT. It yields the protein CASSVGTSPLHF.

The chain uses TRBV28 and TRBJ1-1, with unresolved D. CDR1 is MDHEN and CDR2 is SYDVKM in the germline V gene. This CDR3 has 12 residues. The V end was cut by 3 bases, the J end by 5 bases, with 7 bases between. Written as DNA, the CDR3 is TGTGCCAGCAGTTTGGATGGGACTGAAGCTTTCTTT. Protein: CASSLDGTEAFF.

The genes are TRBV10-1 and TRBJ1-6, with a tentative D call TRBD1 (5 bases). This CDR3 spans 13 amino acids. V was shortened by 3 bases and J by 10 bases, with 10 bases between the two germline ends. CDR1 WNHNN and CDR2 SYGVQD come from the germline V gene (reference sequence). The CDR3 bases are TGCGCCAGCAGTGACGGGCAGGGCTCACCCCTCCACTTT. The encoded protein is CASSDGQGSPLHF.

DNA for the CDR3: TGTGCCAGCAGAACACCGGGACAGGGATATAGCAATCAGCCCCAGCATTTT. Protein: CASRTPGQGYSNQPQHF. V gene TRBV28 combines with J gene TRBJ1-5, with 9 bases matching TRBD1. The CDR3 has 17 amino acids. The germline CDR1 and CDR2 sequences are MDHEN and SYDVKM. The junction had 9 bases not matched to a gene; V was cut back by 6 bases and J by 0 bases.

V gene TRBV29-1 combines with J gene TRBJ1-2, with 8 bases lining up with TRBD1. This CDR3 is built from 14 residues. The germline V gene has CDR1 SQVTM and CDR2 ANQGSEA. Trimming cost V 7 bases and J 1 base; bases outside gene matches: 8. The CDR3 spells CSAPTGASNYGYTF. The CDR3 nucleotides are TGCAGCGCTCCGACAGGGGCTAGTAACTATGGCTACACCTTC. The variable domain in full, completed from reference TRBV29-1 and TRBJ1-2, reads SAVISQKPSRDICQRGTSLTIQCQVDSQVTMMFWYRQQPGQSLTLIATANQGSEATYESGFVIDKFPISRPNLTFSTLTVSNMSPEDSSIYLCSAPTGASNYGYTFGSGTRLTVV.

The CDR3 region has the DNA TGTGCCAGCAGCTTTAAGGCAGGCGGCACAGATACGCAGTATTTT. Encoded protein: CASSFKAGGTDTQYF. This rearrangement joins TRBV5-4 to TRBJ2-3, with D hard to call. Germline CDR1 SGHNT, CDR2 YYREEE (reference sequence). This CDR3 has 15 residues. Trimming stripped 2 bases from V and 1 base from J, with 11 bases between.

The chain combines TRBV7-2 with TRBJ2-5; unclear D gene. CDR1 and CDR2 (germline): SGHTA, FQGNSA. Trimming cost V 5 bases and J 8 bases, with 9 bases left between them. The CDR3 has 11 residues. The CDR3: CASSNMYTQYF. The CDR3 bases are TGTGCCAGCAGCAATATGTATACCCAGTACTTC. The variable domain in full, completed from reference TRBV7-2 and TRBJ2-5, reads GAGVSQSPSNKVTEKGKDVELRCDPISGHTALYWYRQSLGQGLEFLIYFQGNSAPDKSGLPSDRFSAERTGGSVSTLTIQRTQQEDSAVYLCASSNMYTQYFGPGTRLLVL.

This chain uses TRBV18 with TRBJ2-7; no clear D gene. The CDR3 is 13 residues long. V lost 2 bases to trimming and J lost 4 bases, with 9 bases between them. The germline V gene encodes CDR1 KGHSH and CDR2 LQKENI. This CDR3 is CASSPEEPYEQYV. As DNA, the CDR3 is TGTGCCAGCTCACCAGAGGAACCATACGAGCAGTACGTC.

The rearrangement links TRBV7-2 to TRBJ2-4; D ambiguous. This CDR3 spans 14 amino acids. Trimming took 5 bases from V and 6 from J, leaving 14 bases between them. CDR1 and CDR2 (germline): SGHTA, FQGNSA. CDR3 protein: CASSPDGYGNIQYF. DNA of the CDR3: TGTGCCAGCAGCCCCGATGGTTACGGAAACATTCAGTACTTC.

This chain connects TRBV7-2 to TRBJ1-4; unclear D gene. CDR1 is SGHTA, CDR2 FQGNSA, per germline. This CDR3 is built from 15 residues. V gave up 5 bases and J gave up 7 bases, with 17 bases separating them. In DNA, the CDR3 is TGTGCCAGCAGCCCCTCGGGGAGGGCGTCTGAAAAACTGTTTTTT. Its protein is CASSPSGRASEKLFF.

The CDR3 sequence is CASSESSYEQYF. The CDR3 coding sequence is TGCGCCAGCAGCGAGAGCTCCTACGAGCAGTACTTC. This rearrangement joins TRBV5-1 to TRBJ2-7; D remains unclear. The V gene's germline CDR1 is SGHRS and CDR2 YFSETQ. V was shortened by 4 bases and J by 0 bases, with 5 bases between the two germline ends. The CDR3 loop spans 12 amino acids.

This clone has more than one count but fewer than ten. DNA of the CDR3: TGTGCCAGCCGGGACAGGGGTTCGAAACACTACGAGCAGTACTTC. Translation gives CASRDRGSKHYEQYF. V is TRBV7-9 and J is TRBJ2-7; 10 nucleotides align to TRBD1. V dropped 8 bases and J dropped 3; count of bases not matched to a gene: 10. Germline CDR1 SEHNR, CDR2 FQNEAQ (reference sequence). This CDR3 region has 15 residues.

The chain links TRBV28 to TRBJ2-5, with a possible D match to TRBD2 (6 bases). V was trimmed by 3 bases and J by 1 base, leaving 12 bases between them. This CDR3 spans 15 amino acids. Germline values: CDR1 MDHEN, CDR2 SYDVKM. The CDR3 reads CASSFPGLSQETQYF. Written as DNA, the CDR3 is TGTGCCAGCAGTTTCCCGGGACTCTCCCAAGAGACCCAGTACTTC.